This TCR beta chain was identified during a study of CD8+ T cells in alopecia areata. Extraction of RNA preceded its reverse transcription into cDNA, which served as the sequencing template. Data came from immunoSEQ multiplex PCR; TCRdb stores just in-frame clones and leaves some out. The sample lists roughly 150,000 clones; around 55% were seen once. Study results and caveats: Patients shared TCRs less clearly than mice did, possibly for HLA-related reasons. Researchers report lesional scalp, most notably alopecia totalis/universalis, outstripped normal scalp in clonality. Scalp sample sequencing also detects resident alphabeta T cells of normal skin.

A note on this clone: Its cognate antigen is unknown.

The CDR3 has 14 residues. Germline V gene data show CDR1 as SNHLY and CDR2 as FYNNEI. V was clipped by 7 bases and J by 4 bases, with 11 bases between them. Sequencing was done on a sample of CD4+ T cells sorted from blood. This clonotype was sampled from a human donor in good health. This rearrangement joins TRBV2 to TRBJ2-6; D ambiguous. The CDR3 nucleotides are TGTGCCAGCATGAAGACTGGCGGGGCCAACGTCCTGACTTTC. As protein: CASMKTGGANVLTF.